The 18 T cell receptor beta chains in this list originate from one sample, sequenced in a study of PD-L1 blockade in urothelial cancer. Sequencing used immunoSEQ multiplex PCR; TCRdb keeps in-frame clones, though not all of them. The repertoire holds about 52,000 clones, with 77% as singletons. Specimen: PBMCs, collected around atezolizumab (anti-PD-L1) treatment. These receptors all come from a man between 65 and 85 years old with urothelial cancer.

The rearrangement links TRBV5-4 to TRBJ2-1, with TRBD1 identical over 7 bases. The CDR3 extends over 15 amino acids. Looked up from germline, CDR1 is SGHNT and CDR2 is YYREEE (reference sequence). Trimming cost V 4 bases and J 2 bases; bases outside gene matches: 6. The CDR3 loop reads CASSVLDRTYNEQFF. In DNA form, the CDR3 reads TGTGCCAGCAGCGTCCTGGACAGGACCTACAATGAGCAGTTCTTC.

The rearrangement uses TRBV19 and TRBJ1-5; perhaps TRBD1 as D (6 bases). Trimming removed 5 bases from V and 5 bases from J, with 13 bases in between. The CDR3 spans 14 residues. Looked up from germline, CDR1 is LNHDA and CDR2 is SQIVND (reference sequence). The DNA for the CDR3 is TGTGCCAGTAGTGTCCGACAGGATCATCAGCCCCAGCATTTT. Its translation: CASSVRQDHQPQHF.

The chain recombines TRBV19 with TRBJ1-3; a weak D match, TRBD1 (6 bases). The CDR3 is made up of 15 amino acids. V lost 6 bases, J lost 0 bases, and 12 bases lay in between. Germline V gene sequence: CDR1 LNHDA, CDR2 SQIVND (reference sequence). This chain's CDR3 is CASSRGDGSGNTIYF. CDR3 in DNA: TGTGCCAGTAGCAGGGGAGATGGCTCTGGAAACACCATATATTTT.

This chain joins TRBV19 and TRBJ1-4; no clear D gene. The CDR3 runs to 17 residues. V lost 6 bases to trimming and J lost 3 bases, with 20 bases between them. The germline V gene encodes CDR1 LNHDA and CDR2 SQIVND (reference sequence). The CDR3 region is CASSQRSIGVSNEKLFF. The CDR3 DNA follows: TGTGCCAGTAGCCAAAGAAGCATCGGGGTATCTAATGAAAAACTGTTTTTT.

This clone was recorded once. The chain links TRBV5-1 to TRBJ1-1; the match to TRBD1 covers 9 bases. This CDR3 is built from 14 residues. Germline V gives CDR1 SGHRS, CDR2 YFSETQ. V was pared by 3 bases and J by 2 bases, with 2 bases of the junction left unmatched. CDR3 sequence (DNA): TGCGCCAGCAGCTCGGACAGGGGAAACACTGAAGCTTTCTTT. This gives the protein CASSSDRGNTEAFF.

This clone was counted a few times. The genes are TRBV5-4 and TRBJ2-2; D not resolved. The CDR3 is 12 residues long. Germline lookup yields CDR1 SGHNT and CDR2 YYREEE (reference sequence). V was clipped by 0 bases and J by 7 bases, with 4 bases between them. As DNA, the CDR3 is TGTGCCAGCAGCTTGGCCGTCGGGGAGCTGTTTTTT. Its translation is CASSLAVGELFF. Variable domain in full (rest from reference TRBV5-4 and TRBJ2-2): ETGVTQSPTHLIKTRGQQVTLRCSSQSGHNTVSWYQQALGQGPQFIFQYYREEENGRGNFPPRFSGLQFPNYSSELNVNALELDDSALYLCASSLAVGELFFGEGSRLTVL.

A single count supports this clone. The genes are TRBV6-5 and TRBJ1-4; 11 bases fit TRBD1. This CDR3 has 15 amino acids. V lost 6 bases and J lost 8; bases outside the gene matches: 8. In germline, CDR1 is MNHEY, CDR2 SVGAGI. DNA for the CDR3: TGTGCCAGCAGGGCTGACGGGACAGGGGGAGAAAAACTGTTTTTT. This encodes CASRADGTGGEKLFF.

The gene calls are TRBV2 and TRBJ2-7; 7 bases line up with TRBD1. This CDR3 region has 12 residues. Per the germline V gene, CDR1 is SNHLY and CDR2 is FYNNEI. The J segment lost 4 bases and the V segment lost 5 bases, leaving 2 bases of the junction unmatched. CDR3 protein: CASSLQGYEQYF. The CDR3 nucleotides read TGTGCCAGCAGTCTACAGGGGTACGAGCAGTACTTC.

CDR3 DNA sequence: TGTGCCAGCTCGGCTAGCGGTCGCACAGATACGCAGTATTTT. Its translation is CASSASGRTDTQYF. This sequence joins TRBV5-4 and TRBJ2-3, with TRBD2 matching 7 bases. Trimming took 7 bases from V and 1 from J; bases not matched to a gene: 6. The CDR3 sequence is 14 residues long. Germline CDR1 is SGHNT and CDR2 is YYREEE (reference sequence).

The chain links TRBV4-1 to TRBJ1-5, with TRBD1 as a possible D gene (6 bases). The CDR3 totals 14 residues. Deletions cut 3 bases from V and 6 bases from J, with 12 bases between. The germline V gene has CDR1 MGHRA and CDR2 YSYEKL. CDR3: CASSQLGGGQPQHF. CDR3 nucleotides: TGCGCCAGCAGCCAGCTAGGGGGTGGTCAGCCCCAGCATTTT.

The chain carries TRBV14 and TRBJ2-3, with 10 nucleotides matching TRBD2. V lost 4 bases, J lost 2 bases, and 3 bases stayed unmatched. Germline V gene lookup returns CDR1 SGHDN and CDR2 FVKESK. The CDR3 has 15 amino acids. The CDR3 sequence: CASSRTSGFTDTQYF. In DNA, the CDR3 is TGTGCCAGCAGCCGGACTAGCGGTTTCACAGATACGCAGTATTTT.

This clone came up once. The chain combines TRBV5-4 with TRBJ1-1, with a possible D match to TRBD1 (6 bases). This CDR3 has 13 amino acids. Per germline, CDR1 SGHNT and CDR2 YYREEE (reference sequence). Trimming stripped 4 bases from V and 1 base from J, with 8 bases between. The CDR3 region has the DNA TGTGCCAGCAGCCGGGGACAGAACACTGAAGCTTTCTTT. It translates to CASSRGQNTEAFF. Complete variable domain (other parts from reference TRBV5-4 and TRBJ1-1): ETGVTQSPTHLIKTRGQQVTLRCSSQSGHNTVSWYQQALGQGPQFIFQYYREEENGRGNFPPRFSGLQFPNYSSELNVNALELDDSALYLCASSRGQNTEAFFGQGTRLTVV.

This rearrangement joins TRBV11-3 to TRBJ2-3; D is perhaps TRBD1 (6 bases). V shed 4 bases and J shed 2 bases, with 13 bases lying between them. The CDR3 extends over 15 amino acids. Germline V gives CDR1 SGHNT, CDR2 YENEEA. The CDR3: CASSSRDTHTDTQYF. The CDR3 DNA is TGTGCCAGCAGCTCCCGGGACACCCACACAGATACGCAGTATTTT.

Here the CDR3 reads CASLRQGIAEAFF. CDR3 coding DNA: TGTGCCAGCCTTAGGCAGGGTATCGCTGAAGCTTTCTTT. This chain links TRBV2 with TRBJ1-1, with a tentative D call TRBD1 (5 bases). Trimming took 8 bases from V and 6 from J, leaving 16 bases between them. In germline, CDR1 is SNHLY, CDR2 FYNNEI. The CDR3 has 13 residues.

Worth noting for this clone: At one end, the junction sequence differs from germline, possibly due to a read error. The chain has TRBV7-2 and TRBJ1-5; 8 nucleotides align to TRBD1. CDR1 and CDR2 from the germline V gene are SGHTA and FQGNSA. The length of the CDR3 is 15 residues. The CDR3 DNA sequence: TGTGCCAGCACCTTAGACCAGGGGGCGAGTCAGCCCCAGCATTTT. It translates to CASTLDQGASQPQHF.

The rearrangement links TRBV11-3 to TRBJ1-1; TRBD1 agrees at 9 bases. After removal of 5 bases from V and 7 bases from J, the junction contained 5 bases not matched to a gene. The CDR3 sequence is 13 residues long. Germline V gene lookup returns CDR1 SGHNT and CDR2 YENEEA. In DNA, the CDR3 is TGTGCCAGCAGCAAGGGACAGGGAAATGAAGCTTTCTTT. Translation: CASSKGQGNEAFF. Full variable domain (outside the CDR3, taken from reference TRBV11-3 and TRBJ1-1): EAGVVQSPRYKIIEKKQPVAFWCNPISGHNTLYWYLQNLGQGPELLIRYENEEAVDDSQLPKDRFSAERLKGVDSTLKIQPAELGDSAVYLCASSKGQGNEAFFGQGTRLTVV.

The chain joins TRBV5-4 to TRBJ1-3, with a possible D match to TRBD1 (6 bases). V lost 4 bases to trimming and J lost 0 bases, with 11 bases between them. The length of the CDR3 is 15 residues. In germline, CDR1 is SGHNT, CDR2 YYREEE (reference sequence). The CDR3 protein is CASSRQEPSGNTIYF. As DNA, the CDR3 is TGTGCCAGCAGCCGACAGGAGCCCTCTGGAAACACCATATATTTT.

J is TRBJ1-2 and V is TRBV11-3; 11 positions match TRBD1. The length of the CDR3 is 14 residues. Germline V CDR1 and CDR2: SGHNT, YENEEA. V was pared by 5 bases and J by 6 bases, with 5 bases of the junction left unmatched. The CDR3 protein is CASSATGQGDGYTF. For the CDR3, the DNA is TGTGCCAGCAGCGCCACGGGACAGGGGGATGGCTACACCTTC. Full variable domain (outside the CDR3, taken from reference TRBV11-3 and TRBJ1-2): EAGVVQSPRYKIIEKKQPVAFWCNPISGHNTLYWYLQNLGQGPELLIRYENEEAVDDSQLPKDRFSAERLKGVDSTLKIQPAELGDSAVYLCASSATGQGDGYTFGSGTRLTVV.